The 19 T cell receptor beta chains listed next were all sequenced from one sample in a study of T-cell memory formation after mild COVID-19. From the 5' RACE reads, TCRdb called clonotypes with MiXCR, one entry per CDR3 protein. The table includes 150,000 to 200,000 distinct CDR3 sequences, 13% to 15% detected once. The sequenced sample was PBMCs or a T cell subset sorted from them (not recorded which). The receptors come from an adult woman who had mild COVID-19 (a few samples of this study predate the infection). Cell type and time point are not known.

There are a few counts of this clonotype. The chain uses TRBV5-6 and TRBJ2-5, with 9 bases fitting TRBD1. There are 17 residues in the CDR3. V dropped 1 base and J dropped 3; count of bases not matched to a gene: 10. The germline V gene has CDR1 SGHDT and CDR2 YYEEEE. The CDR3 DNA reads as TGTGCCAGCAGCTTGAGTGGGAACCGGGACAGGGAAGAGACCCAGTACTTC. Its protein is CASSLSGNRDREETQYF.

On this clonotype: At one end the junction does not follow the germline gene, possibly because of a read error. The gene calls are TRBV5-1 and TRBJ1-2, with TRBD1 matching 12 bases. CDR1 is SGHRS and CDR2 is YFSETQ in the germline V gene. CDR3 size: 17 residues. The CDR3 loop is CASSRGTGGASDYGYTF. The CDR3 DNA sequence: TGCGCCAGCAGCCGCGGGACAGGGGGCGCGTCGGACTATGGCTACACATTC.

The gene calls are TRBV2 and TRBJ2-5; 9 bases are a match to TRBD2. The germline CDR1 and CDR2 sequences are SNHLY and FYNNEI. The V segment lost 6 bases and the J segment 2 bases; nucleotides outside the gene matches: 7. The CDR3 consists of 15 residues. The CDR3 DNA is TGTGCCAGCAGCCTGACTAGCGGCGTGCAAGAGACCCAGTACTTC. Its protein product is CASSLTSGVQETQYF.

The V and J genes are TRBV29-1 and TRBJ2-7; TRBD1 agrees at 10 bases. Germline V gene sequence: CDR1 SQVTM, CDR2 ANQGSEA. The CDR3 has 13 amino acids. The ends lost 4 bases at V and 2 bases at J; junction bases unmatched: 2. The chain's CDR3 is CSVGDRGTYEQYF. DNA for the CDR3: TGCAGCGTTGGGGACAGGGGAACCTACGAGCAGTACTTC.

The sample holds a few counts of this clonotype. This may be a read error, as it is one base from a much larger clone. This chain connects TRBV5-1 to TRBJ2-3, with 7 bases lining up with TRBD2. Germline CDR1 SGHRS, CDR2 YFSETQ. The CDR3 is 14 amino acids. The CDR3 is CASSLAGGADAQYF. CDR3 DNA sequence: TGCGCCAGCAGCTTGGCGGGGGGAGCAGATGCGCAGTATTTT.

This clonotype was counted only a few times. This chain links TRBV4-1 with TRBJ2-7; 11 bases agree with TRBD2. Trimming cost V 1 base and J 5 bases; bases outside gene matches: 4. The CDR3 consists of 15 residues. The germline V gene has CDR1 MGHRA and CDR2 YSYEKL. The CDR3 nucleotides read TGCGCCAGCAGCCAAGGACTAGCGGGAACTAACGAGCAGTACTTC. This encodes CASSQGLAGTNEQYF.

This clonotype has only a few counts. V and J are TRBV11-2 and TRBJ2-7, with 7 bases fitting TRBD2. The CDR3 is 18 amino acids. Looked up from germline, CDR1 is SGHAT and CDR2 is FQNNGV. Trimming at V came to 7 bases and at J to 4 bases, leaving 22 bases not matched to a gene. The CDR3 nucleotides read TGTGCCAGCACCATTAGAGGCGGGCGGCTAGCGGCCGTTTACGAGCAGTACTTC. Its translation: CASTIRGGRLAAVYEQYF.

A few counts support this clonotype. The J gene is TRBJ1-1, the V gene TRBV27; TRBD1 might be the D (5 bases). The CDR3 is 15 residues long. V was trimmed by 0 bases and J by 4 bases, leaving 12 bases between them. From germline, CDR1 is MNHEY and CDR2 SMNVEV (reference sequence). CDR3 residues: CASSLSGEGVTEAFF. In DNA form, the CDR3 reads TGTGCCAGCAGTTTATCGGGGGAAGGCGTCACTGAAGCTTTCTTT.

V and J are TRBV11-3 and TRBJ2-3; tentatively, D is TRBD2 (5 bases). CDR1 is SGHNT and CDR2 is YENEEA in the germline V gene. The CDR3 length is 13 residues. V was pared by 6 bases and J by 5 bases, with 12 bases between. The CDR3 bases are TGTGCCAGCAGAAACTACGGGGAAGATACGCAGTATTTT. Its protein product is CASRNYGEDTQYF.

In its sample, this clonotype was seen many times. This chain connects TRBV12-3 or TRBV12-4 to TRBJ2-7; D is unclear. V was clipped by 8 bases and J by 0 bases, with 8 bases between them. The CDR3 sequence is 12 residues long. CDR3 amino acids: CASSALSYEQYF. The CDR3 region has the DNA TGTGCCAGCTCCGCCCTCTCCTACGAGCAGTACTTC.

The V gene is TRBV5-1, the J gene TRBJ2-1; 14 bases are shared with TRBD2. The CDR3 sequence is 19 residues long. After removal of 4 bases from V and 0 bases from J, the junction contained 9 bases not matched to a gene. Germline lookup yields CDR1 SGHRS and CDR2 YFSETQ. CDR3 region: CASSRNGTSGSFSYNEQFF. DNA for the CDR3: TGCGCCAGCAGCAGGAACGGGACTAGCGGGAGTTTCTCCTACAATGAGCAGTTCTTC.

The chain has TRBV7-2 and TRBJ1-5; TRBD1 might be the D (6 bases). From germline, CDR1 is SGHTA and CDR2 FQGNSA. The CDR3 is 15 residues long. Trimming removed 5 bases from V and 3 bases from J, with 14 bases in between. The CDR3: CASSRRQEVNQPQHF. The CDR3 DNA reads TGTGCCAGCAGCCGTAGACAGGAGGTCAATCAGCCCCAGCATTTT.

The table lists this clonotype with many counts. V is TRBV10-3 and J is TRBJ2-1; TRBD2 matches 13 bases. V dropped 10 bases and J dropped 7; count of bases not matched to a gene: 16. CDR1 is ENHRY, CDR2 SYGVKD, per germline. The CDR3 is 17 residues long. CDR3 DNA sequence: TGTGCCACCGCAGCATGGGCACCGGGACTAGCGGGGAATGAGCAGTTCTTC. Translating gives CATAAWAPGLAGNEQFF.

The chain carries TRBV5-1 and TRBJ1-4; D might be TRBD1 (6 bases). The V gene lost 4 bases and the J gene lost 8 bases, with 15 bases spanning the gap. The CDR3 extends over 14 amino acids. Germline V lookup: CDR1 SGHRS, CDR2 YFSETQ. The DNA for the CDR3 is TGCGCCAGCAGCCAAGGGGGGCAGGAAGAAAAACTGTTTTTT. Protein sequence: CASSQGGQEEKLFF.

This chain links TRBV30 with TRBJ2-1, with 7 bases fitting TRBD1. V dropped 3 bases and J dropped 1; count of bases not matched to a gene: 3. The CDR3 is 14 residues long. Germline-derived CDR1 and CDR2 are GTSNPN and SVGIG (reference sequence). The CDR3 sequence is CAWRGDRSYNEQFF. Here the CDR3 DNA reads TGTGCCTGGAGGGGGGACAGATCCTACAATGAGCAGTTCTTC. Based on the CDR3 plus reference TRBV30 and TRBJ2-1, the full variable domain is SQTIHQWPATLVQPVGSPLSLECTVEGTSNPNLYWYRQAAGRGLQLLFYSVGIGQISSEVPQNLSASRPQDRQFILSSKKLLLSDSGFYLCAWRGDRSYNEQFFGPGTRLTVL.

This clonotype was seen a handful of times. The CDR3 protein is CASSSSGRGRTGELFF. The CDR3 DNA is TGTGCCAGCAGCTCCTCTGGGCGGGGACGAACCGGGGAGCTGTTTTTT. The rearrangement uses TRBV7-3 and TRBJ2-2; tentative D call: TRBD2 (6 bases). This CDR3 spans 16 amino acids. Germline CDR1 is SGHTA and CDR2 is FQGTGA. The ends were cut back, 4 bases at V and 5 bases at J, with 17 bases in the middle.

This clonotype was seen ten or more times. The chain joins TRBV2 to TRBJ2-7; 8 nucleotides agree with TRBD1. J lost 3 bases, V lost 6 bases, and 10 bases had no gene match. The CDR3 covers 15 residues. Germline CDR1 and CDR2: SNHLY and FYNNEI. This CDR3 reads CASSLGQGANYEQYF. CDR3 nucleotides: TGTGCCAGCAGCTTAGGGCAGGGGGCGAACTACGAGCAGTACTTC.

This clonotype was found a few times. The CDR3 is CASSLDRGANVLTF. The DNA for the CDR3 is TGCGCCAGCAGCCTGGACCGTGGGGCCAACGTCCTGACTTTC. The chain recombines TRBV5-1 with TRBJ2-6; D is unclear. The germline V gene encodes CDR1 SGHRS and CDR2 YFSETQ. The CDR3 is 14 residues long. Trimming left V 4 bases short and J 3 bases short, with 8 bases between.

The CDR3 nucleotides read TGTGCCAGCAGCATACTCCAGACGGAAATTAGCAATCAGCCCCAGCATTTT. Its protein product is CASSILQTEISNQPQHF. The V call is TRBV7-2, the J call TRBJ1-5, with D unclear. Germline V CDR1 and CDR2: SGHTA, FQGNSA. V was clipped by 5 bases and J by 0 bases, with 17 bases between them. CDR3 size: 17 residues.